This TCR beta chain was identified in a study of T cell repertoires in cytomegalovirus infection. The wider study: The authors used CMV epitopes that were HLA-C-restricted (recently identified) and HLA-B-restricted (well studied). TCR beta signatures that were public indicated CMV infection and matching HLA type.

In the case of this clonotype: What it binds is not known.

TCRdb reprocessed the reads with MiXCR, giving one entry per CDR3 protein. The profile shows about half a million distinct CDR3 sequences, more than 30% of them singletons. The clonotype originates from a human donor in good health (CMV status not recorded). Some clones in this sample may be carry-over from other donors' samples. Material: cultured PBMCs, obtained from culture after CMV antigen stimulation.

The CDR3, as DNA: TGTGCCAGCAGTTATGACCCTCTTCCAGCGTTGAACACTGAAGCTTTCTTT. This codes for CASSYDPLPALNTEAFF. The chain has TRBV6-5 and TRBJ1-1; D is ambiguous. Germline V gene sequence: CDR1 MNHEY, CDR2 SVGAGI. The V end was cut by 3 bases, the J end by 0 bases, with 17 bases between. The CDR3 has 17 residues.